Listed below are T cell receptor beta chains from one sample, sequenced in a study of blood T cell repertoires in COVID-19. Data came from immunoSEQ multiplex PCR; TCRdb stores just in-frame clones and leaves some out. The sample lists 100,000 to 110,000 clones, about 90% occurring once. Sequenced: peripheral blood. The receptors shown here come from a young man in a cohort sampled during active COVID-19. Each CDR3 is given with its conserved first and last residue. D genes are given only for firm matches. For some rows the clone size is stated as once, few or many, or as a class when expanded; others skip it.

V,J,D,size,CDR3,DNA
TRBV5-1,TRBJ2-6,NA,NA,CASSSVASGANVLTF,TGCGCCAGCAGCTCGGTCGCCTCTGGGGCCAACGTCCTGACTTTC
TRBV30,TRBJ2-2,TRBD1,NA,CAWRSQGAPTGELFF,TGTGCCTGGAGGTCCCAGGGGGCGCCCACCGGGGAGCTGTTTTTT
TRBV7-2,TRBJ2-1,TRBD1,NA,CASSLQTGNYNEQFF,TGTGCCAGCAGCCTACAGACAGGGAACTACAATGAGCAGTTCTTC
TRBV5-1,TRBJ2-6,TRBD1,once,CASSRGQVSDVANVLTF,TGCGCCAGCAGCCGCGGACAGGTCTCTGATGTGGCCAACGTCCTGACTTTC
TRBV18,TRBJ1-6,NA,NA,CASSPREDSPLHF,TGTGCCAGCTCACCAAGAGAGGATTCACCCCTCCACTTT
TRBV10-1,TRBJ1-1,NA,NA,CASSEAAAMNTEAFF,TGCGCCAGCAGTGAGGCGGCCGCCATGAACACTGAAGCTTTCTTT
TRBV29-1,TRBJ2-3,NA,NA,CSVVGGIIDTQYF,TGCAGCGTTGTGGGGGGAATCATAGATACGCAGTATTTT
TRBV6-5,TRBJ1-6,TRBD1,NA,CASNQGTATNSPLHF,TGTGCCAGCAACCAAGGGACAGCGACTAATTCACCCCTCCACTTT
TRBV19,TRBJ2-7,TRBD1,NA,CASSTRNGDSASYEQYF,TGTGCCAGTAGTACACGAAATGGGGACAGCGCCTCCTACGAGCAGTACTTC
TRBV19,TRBJ2-2,NA,NA,CASRPGFNTGELFF,TGTGCCAGTAGACCGGGGTTCAACACCGGGGAGCTGTTTTTT
TRBV7-9,TRBJ2-1,TRBD2,NA,CASSSSQTSASYNEQFF,TGTGCCAGCAGCTCCTCCCAGACTAGCGCCTCCTACAATGAGCAGTTCTTC
TRBV5-1,TRBJ2-2,TRBD1,NA,CASSSGQANTGELFF,TGCGCCAGCAGCTCCGGACAGGCGAACACCGGGGAGCTGTTTTTT
TRBV5-1,TRBJ2-7,NA,NA,CASSLAEGAGEQYF,TGCGCCAGCAGCTTGGCCGAAGGGGCGGGGGAGCAGTACTTC
TRBV7-2,TRBJ2-3,TRBD2,NA,CASSLAGGAVDTQYF,TGTGCCAGCAGCTTAGCCGGGGGGGCAGTAGATACGCAGTATTTT
TRBV2,TRBJ2-3,TRBD1,NA,CASKPRTGGGSTDTQYF,TGTGCCAGCAAACCCCGGACAGGGGGCGGTAGTACAGATACGCAGTATTTT
TRBV4-1,TRBJ1-2,TRBD1,NA,CASSYTGVRGYTF,TGCGCCAGCAGCTATACAGGGGTGCGGGGCTACACCTTC
TRBV6-5,TRBJ1-4,TRBD1,NA,CASSYSGTGEEKLFF,TGTGCCAGCAGTTACTCCGGGACAGGGGAGGAAAAACTGTTTTTT